This is a list of T cell receptor beta chains from one sample in a study of blood T cell repertoires in COVID-19. The repertoire was sequenced with immunoSEQ multiplex PCR; TCRdb's copy has only in-frame clones and lacks some. The sample yields 85,000 to 100,000 clones, 87% seen once. Sequencing was carried out using peripheral blood. These receptors all come from an older woman with COVID-19, enrolled during active disease. Both conserved end residues are part of each CDR3. The order of the fields is V gene, clone size, J gene, CDR3 length, D gene, CDR3 protein, CDR3 DNA. A D gene is named only where the DNA matches it firmly. A clone size is listed for some rows: how often the clone was seen (once, few, many), or a class if it is expanded.

v_call: TRBV12-3/TRBV12-4; clone_size: once; j_call: TRBJ1-5; cdr3_length: 12; d_call: -; cdr3_aa: CASSRDRQPQHF; cdr3_nt: TGTGCCAGCAGCCGGGATCGTCAGCCCCAGCATTTT
v_call: TRBV29-1; clone_size: -; j_call: TRBJ1-2; cdr3_length: 13; d_call: -; cdr3_aa: CSVTDGDFYGYTF; cdr3_nt: TGCAGCGTTACGGACGGGGACTTCTATGGCTACACCTTC
v_call: TRBV7-2; clone_size: -; j_call: TRBJ2-2; cdr3_length: 16; d_call: TRBD2; cdr3_aa: CASSSSLAGGTGELFF; cdr3_nt: TGTGCCAGCAGCTCCTCCCTAGCGGGGGGCACCGGGGAGCTGTTTTTT
v_call: TRBV28; clone_size: -; j_call: TRBJ1-5; cdr3_length: 13; d_call: -; cdr3_aa: CASSSRSGVPQHF; cdr3_nt: TGTGCCAGCAGCTCCAGATCAGGGGTGCCCCAGCATTTT
v_call: TRBV19; clone_size: -; j_call: TRBJ1-4; cdr3_length: 15; d_call: -; cdr3_aa: CASSRRGGPNEKLFF; cdr3_nt: TGTGCCAGTAGTCGGCGGGGAGGGCCTAATGAAAAACTGTTTTTT
v_call: TRBV7-9; clone_size: -; j_call: TRBJ2-5; cdr3_length: 13; d_call: TRBD1; cdr3_aa: CASSYRGSKTQYF; cdr3_nt: TGTGCCAGCAGCTACAGGGGCTCCAAGACCCAGTACTTC
v_call: TRBV19; clone_size: -; j_call: TRBJ1-2; cdr3_length: 14; d_call: TRBD1; cdr3_aa: CASSRDSFNYGYTF; cdr3_nt: TGTGCCAGTAGTCGGGACAGTTTTAACTATGGCTACACCTTC
v_call: TRBV7-2; clone_size: -; j_call: TRBJ1-4; cdr3_length: 15; d_call: TRBD1; cdr3_aa: CASSQTGGVNEKLFF; cdr3_nt: TGTGCCAGCAGCCAGACAGGGGGCGTTAATGAAAAACTGTTTTTT
v_call: TRBV5-1; clone_size: few; j_call: TRBJ2-7; cdr3_length: 15; d_call: -; cdr3_aa: CASSSKPGHPYEQYF; cdr3_nt: TGCGCCAGCAGCTCTAAACCGGGACACCCATACGAGCAGTACTTC
v_call: TRBV18; clone_size: -; j_call: TRBJ2-7; cdr3_length: 14; d_call: TRBD1; cdr3_aa: CASSPDRVLFEQYF; cdr3_nt: TGTGCCAGCTCTCCGGACAGGGTACTGTTCGAGCAGTACTTC
v_call: TRBV27; clone_size: -; j_call: TRBJ1-2; cdr3_length: 14; d_call: TRBD1; cdr3_aa: CASSGEQGNYGYTF; cdr3_nt: TGTGCCAGCAGTGGTGAACAGGGGAACTATGGCTACACCTTC
v_call: TRBV7-9; clone_size: -; j_call: TRBJ2-5; cdr3_length: 16; d_call: -; cdr3_aa: CASSPGILTPQETQYF; cdr3_nt: TGTGCCAGCAGCCCGGGGATTCTGACCCCACAAGAGACCCAGTACTTC
v_call: TRBV27; clone_size: -; j_call: TRBJ1-6; cdr3_length: 22; d_call: TRBD1; cdr3_aa: CASSSHYPTGMKRSSYNSPLHF; cdr3_nt: TGTGCCAGCAGTTCCCACTACCCGACAGGGATGAAACGAAGCTCCTATAATTCACCCCTCCACTTT
v_call: TRBV29-1; clone_size: -; j_call: TRBJ2-7; cdr3_length: 11; d_call: TRBD1; cdr3_aa: CSSTQGGEQYF; cdr3_nt: TGCAGCTCGACACAGGGGGGCGAGCAGTACTTC
v_call: TRBV7-9; clone_size: -; j_call: TRBJ1-3; cdr3_length: 14; d_call: -; cdr3_aa: CATASGLARNTIYF; cdr3_nt: TGTGCCACCGCCTCGGGTCTAGCCCGGAACACCATATATTTT
v_call: TRBV7-9; clone_size: -; j_call: TRBJ2-7; cdr3_length: 13; d_call: -; cdr3_aa: CASSSAAGYEQYF; cdr3_nt: TGTGCCAGCAGCTCGGCTGCGGGTTACGAGCAGTACTTC
v_call: TRBV7-2; clone_size: -; j_call: TRBJ1-2; cdr3_length: 14; d_call: -; cdr3_aa: CASSPGGVDYGYTF; cdr3_nt: TGTGCCAGCAGCCCCGGGGGTGTGGACTATGGCTACACCTTC
v_call: TRBV19; clone_size: -; j_call: TRBJ1-6; cdr3_length: 16; d_call: TRBD1; cdr3_aa: CASSPPVDRGNSPLHF; cdr3_nt: TGTGCCAGTAGCCCCCCCGTGGACAGGGGTAATTCACCCCTCCACTTT
v_call: TRBV3-1/TRBV3-2; clone_size: -; j_call: TRBJ1-1; cdr3_length: 15; d_call: -; cdr3_aa: CASSQGGGGNTEAFF; cdr3_nt: TGTGCCAGCAGCCAAGGGGGGGGAGGGAACACTGAAGCTTTCTTT
v_call: TRBV7-3; clone_size: -; j_call: TRBJ2-1; cdr3_length: 16; d_call: TRBD2; cdr3_aa: CASSSAGTSGGNEQFF; cdr3_nt: TGTGCCAGCAGCTCCGCCGGGACTAGCGGGGGAAATGAGCAGTTCTTC
v_call: TRBV19; clone_size: -; j_call: TRBJ1-1; cdr3_length: 17; d_call: -; cdr3_aa: CASSIGRGSGADTEAFF; cdr3_nt: TGTGCCAGTAGTATTGGCCGAGGGTCAGGGGCGGACACTGAAGCTTTCTTT
v_call: TRBV18; clone_size: -; j_call: TRBJ2-7; cdr3_length: 16; d_call: TRBD1; cdr3_aa: CASSPIQGQGGNEQYF; cdr3_nt: TGTGCCAGCTCACCGATCCAAGGACAGGGCGGCAACGAGCAGTACTTC
v_call: TRBV6-5; clone_size: few; j_call: TRBJ1-2; cdr3_length: 13; d_call: -; cdr3_aa: CASSPGMFYGYTF; cdr3_nt: TGTGCCAGTAGTCCAGGAATGTTCTATGGCTACACCTTC
v_call: TRBV29-1; clone_size: -; j_call: TRBJ1-2; cdr3_length: 14; d_call: -; cdr3_aa: CSVARDWESYGYTF; cdr3_nt: TGCAGCGTGGCCCGGGACTGGGAGTCCTACGGCTACACCTTC
v_call: TRBV9; clone_size: -; j_call: TRBJ2-3; cdr3_length: 16; d_call: TRBD2; cdr3_aa: CASSVGASGFTDTQYF; cdr3_nt: TGTGCCAGCAGCGTAGGGGCTAGCGGATTCACAGATACGCAGTATTTT
v_call: TRBV3-1/TRBV3-2; clone_size: -; j_call: TRBJ1-1; cdr3_length: 12; d_call: -; cdr3_aa: CASSHGHPGAFF; cdr3_nt: TGTGCCAGCAGCCATGGACACCCTGGTGCTTTCTTT
v_call: TRBV15; clone_size: -; j_call: TRBJ2-3; cdr3_length: 18; d_call: TRBD2; cdr3_aa: CATSGGLAGGPGTDTQYF; cdr3_nt: TGTGCCACCAGCGGTGGACTAGCGGGGGGGCCCGGAACAGATACGCAGTATTTT